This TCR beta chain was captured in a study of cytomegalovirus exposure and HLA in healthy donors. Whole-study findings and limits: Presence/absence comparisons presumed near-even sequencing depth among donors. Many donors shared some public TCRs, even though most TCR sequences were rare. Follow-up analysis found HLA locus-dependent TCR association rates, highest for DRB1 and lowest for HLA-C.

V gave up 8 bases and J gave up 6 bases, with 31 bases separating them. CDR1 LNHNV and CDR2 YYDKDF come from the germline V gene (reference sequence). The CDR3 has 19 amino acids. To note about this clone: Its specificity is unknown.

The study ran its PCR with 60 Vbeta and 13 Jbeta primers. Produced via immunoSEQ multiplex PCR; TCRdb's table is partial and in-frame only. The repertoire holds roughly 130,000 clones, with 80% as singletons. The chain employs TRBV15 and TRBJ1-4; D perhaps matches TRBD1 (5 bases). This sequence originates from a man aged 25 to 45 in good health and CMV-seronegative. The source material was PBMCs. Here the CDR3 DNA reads TGTGCCACCCAGAGAGGACTCCGATCTCCGGGGGATAAGGATGAAAAACTGTTTTTT. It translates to CATQRGLRSPGDKDEKLFF.